The present TCR beta chain was sequenced within a study of shared clonotypes between healthy human individuals. About this clone: Its antigen is undetermined.

Terminally differentiated effector memory CD45RA+ cells were excluded by CCR7 positive selection of CD45RO-negative cells. This was a deep-level run. Methods used by the authors: Without quality scores, immunoSEQ junctional reads could not be filtered like full-length reads. Profiled with immunoSEQ multiplex PCR; TCRdb holds only in-frame clones, not every one. The V and J calls and clone size are taken from that table; D and trimming were inferred from the DNA. The sample includes millions of clones, about 92% of them seen just once. Study outcomes and limitations: Sorted-subset sequencing, rarefaction showed, was incomplete despite large depth. Shared clonotypes: 4.5% to 6% naive CD4, under 4% naive CD8, about 2.5% memory CD4, over 0.3% memory CD8.

Material: naive CD8+ T cells from PBMCs. The TCR was taken from a man aged 18 to 30 in good health. Some clones in this sample may be carry-over from other donors' samples.

CDR3 in amino acids: CASSYSKGLSYEQYF. For the CDR3, the DNA is TGTGCCAGCAGTTACTCGAAAGGCCTATCCTACGAGCAGTACTTC. The rearrangement links TRBV6-6 to TRBJ2-7; D is undetermined. CDR3 length: 15 residues. In germline, CDR1 is MNHNY, CDR2 SVGAGI (reference sequence). V was trimmed by 0 bases and J by 1 base, leaving 10 bases between them.